The 29 T cell receptor beta chains below come from one sample, sequenced in a study of graft-versus-host responses after intestinal transplantation. Only in-frame clones appear in the TCRdb table, and some are missing; sequencing was by immunoSEQ multiplex PCR. The sample includes about 12,000 clones, 93% seen only once; the top ten take about 4.2%. The sample here was PBMCs, taken approximately 960 days after intestinal transplantation. The receptors were sampled from a human patient who received an intestinal transplant, so some T cells may come from the graft donor.

The V gene is TRBV10-3, the J gene TRBJ1-2; D is possibly TRBD1 (5 bases). This CDR3 contains 15 residues. Germline V gives CDR1 ENHRY, CDR2 SYGVKD. The germline V and J ends were trimmed by 1 base and 8 bases, with 17 bases remaining between them. The CDR3 sequence: CAISEYIARAEGYTF. The CDR3, as DNA: TGTGCCATCAGTGAGTACATAGCCAGGGCCGAGGGCTACACCTTC.

V usage is TRBV5-8 and J usage is TRBJ2-2; D uncertain. The CDR3 totals 15 residues. CDR1 is SGHTS, CDR2 YDEGEE, per germline. The V gene lost 0 bases and the J gene lost 1 base, with 7 bases spanning the gap. The CDR3 DNA reads TGTGCCAGCAGCTTGGGGACCATGAACACCGGGGAGCTGTTTTTT. Protein product: CASSLGTMNTGELFF. Based on the CDR3 plus reference TRBV5-8 and TRBJ2-2, the full variable domain is EAGVTQSPTHLIKTRGQQATLRCSPISGHTSVYWYQQALGLGLQFLLWYDEGEERNRGNFPPRFSGRQFPNYSSELNVNALELEDSALYLCASSLGTMNTGELFFGEGSRLTVL.

The CDR3 region is CASSGDRVGAEAFF. The CDR3, as DNA: TGTGCCAGCAGTGGTGACAGGGTAGGAGCTGAAGCTTTCTTT. This chain joins TRBV2 and TRBJ1-1, with 7 bases that match TRBD1. The germline V gene has CDR1 SNHLY and CDR2 FYNNEI. This CDR3 is built from 14 residues. V lost 4 bases and J lost 6; bases outside the gene matches: 8. The variable domain in full, completed from reference TRBV2 and TRBJ1-1, reads EPEVTQTPSHQVTQMGQEVILRCVPISNHLYFYWYRQILGQKVEFLVSFYNNEISEKSEIFDDQFSVERPDGSNFTLKIRSTKLEDSAMYFCASSGDRVGAEAFFGQGTRLTVV.

This clone was recorded only once. V is TRBV18 and J is TRBJ2-1; D call uncertain. Germline-derived CDR1 and CDR2 are KGHSH and LQKENI. The length of the CDR3 is 15 residues. Trimming pared 2 bases from V and 0 bases from J, leaving 8 bases between. Here the CDR3 DNA reads TGTGCCAGCTCACCAGGCCACTCCTCCTACAATGAGCAGTTCTTC. This encodes CASSPGHSSYNEQFF.

The rearrangement uses TRBV14 and TRBJ2-6; D remains ambiguous. The CDR3 length is 19 residues. Germline V gives CDR1 SGHDN, CDR2 FVKESK. The germline V and J ends were trimmed by 4 bases and 4 bases, with 23 bases remaining between them. The CDR3 bases are TGTGCCAGCAGCCCACCCTACGAAACCCAGGTATACGGGGCCAACGTCCTGACTTTC. Translated, it gives CASSPPYETQVYGANVLTF.

This rearrangement joins TRBV11-2 to TRBJ2-5, with 11 nucleotides matching TRBD2. The CDR3 consists of 15 residues. Germline V gives CDR1 SGHAT, CDR2 FQNNGV. V was pared by 4 bases and J by 3 bases, with 4 bases of the junction left unmatched. CDR3 protein: CASSSYSGGEETQYF. DNA for the CDR3: TGTGCCAGCAGCTCGTATAGCGGGGGGGAAGAGACCCAGTACTTC.

This clone was observed a single time. The rearrangement joins TRBV18 to TRBJ1-1, with D uncertain. CDR3 length: 15 residues. V was shortened by 3 bases and J by 1 base, with 12 bases between the two germline ends. Germline loops: CDR1 KGHSH, CDR2 LQKENI. The CDR3 region has the DNA TGTGCCAGCTCACCGTATCCAAGTCAGAACACTGAAGCTTTCTTT. Protein sequence: CASSPYPSQNTEAFF.

V usage is TRBV6-6 and J usage is TRBJ1-4; the D gene is possibly TRBD1 (6 bases). V lost 6 bases and J 6 bases, leaving 14 bases between the germline ends. The CDR3 contains 14 residues. Germline CDR1 reads MNHNY; CDR2 reads SVGAGI (reference sequence). Written as DNA, the CDR3 is TGTGCCAGCAGATCGACAGGACTCGATGAAAAACTGTTTTTT. Translating gives CASRSTGLDEKLFF.

V is TRBV7-9 and J is TRBJ2-4; no clear D. The germline V gene encodes CDR1 SEHNR and CDR2 FQNEAQ (reference sequence). V gave up 1 base and J gave up 5 bases, with 6 bases separating them. There are 13 residues in the CDR3. This CDR3 is CASSLEPQNIQYF. The CDR3 region has the DNA TGTGCCAGCAGCTTAGAGCCACAAAACATTCAGTACTTC.

This chain links TRBV4-1 with TRBJ2-1; D remains ambiguous. Trimming removed 3 bases from V and 9 bases from J, with 9 bases in between. CDR1 is MGHRA, CDR2 YSYEKL, per germline. The CDR3 covers 12 residues. The CDR3 loop is CASSQIRGEQFF. CDR3 in DNA: TGCGCCAGCAGCCAGATAAGAGGTGAGCAGTTCTTC.

In DNA, the CDR3 is TGTGCCAGCAGCCGACAGGGTGGGGGTGGAAAACTGTTTTTT. Amino acid sequence: CASSRQGGGGKLFF. This sequence joins TRBV6-5 and TRBJ1-4; 7 bases agree with TRBD1. CDR1 and CDR2 (germline): MNHEY, SVGAGI. The CDR3 extends over 14 amino acids. Trimming cost V 6 bases and J 10 bases; bases outside gene matches: 11.

This chain links TRBV10-3 with TRBJ1-5; the D is unclear. The CDR3 has 13 residues. V lost 0 bases and J 7 bases, leaving 7 bases between the germline ends. Germline V lookup: CDR1 ENHRY, CDR2 SYGVKD. The CDR3 DNA reads TGTGCCATCAGTGAGTCGGGCGGGCAGCCCCAGCATTTT. Its translation: CAISESGGQPQHF.

V gene TRBV5-4 combines with J gene TRBJ1-4, with D tentatively TRBD1 (5 bases). This CDR3 contains 16 residues. Germline CDR1 SGHNT, CDR2 YYREEE (reference sequence). V was pared by 4 bases and J by 8 bases, with 21 bases between. CDR3 nucleotides: TGTGCCAGCAGCCCCGGCGACACTCCGGGGCGCGAAAAACTGTTTTTT. Protein sequence: CASSPGDTPGREKLFF.

This chain uses TRBV29-1 with TRBJ2-7; perhaps TRBD2 as D (6 bases). V was pared by 8 bases and J by 5 bases, with 22 bases between. CDR1 SQVTM and CDR2 ANQGSEA come from the germline V gene. The CDR3 extends over 14 amino acids. The CDR3 loop reads CSTPKVGGFHEQYF. For the CDR3, the DNA is TGCAGCACCCCTAAAGTCGGAGGGTTCCACGAGCAGTACTTC.

This chain links TRBV10-1 with TRBJ2-1, with D tentatively TRBD1 (6 bases). The V gene lost 3 bases and the J gene lost 11 bases, with 14 bases spanning the gap. CDR1 and CDR2 from the germline V gene are WNHNN and SYGVQD (reference sequence). This CDR3 is built from 13 residues. Here the CDR3 reads CASSEPGQIKQFF. The CDR3 region has the DNA TGCGCCAGCAGTGAACCCGGACAGATAAAGCAGTTCTTC.

The chain couples TRBV18 to TRBJ2-7; 7 bases map to TRBD1. CDR3 length: 16 amino acids. Trimming removed 0 bases from V and 2 bases from J; junction bases left unmatched: 7. Germline values: CDR1 KGHSH, CDR2 LQKENI. The CDR3 DNA reads TGTGCCAGCTCACCACCACCGGGACAGAGTACCTACGAGCAGTACTTC. It encodes CASSPPPGQSTYEQYF.

The chain combines TRBV29-1 with TRBJ1-1; the match to TRBD1 covers 10 bases. Germline V lookup: CDR1 SQVTM, CDR2 ANQGSEA. The CDR3 length is 13 residues. The trim removed 7 bases at V and 2 bases at J, leaving 4 bases unmatched. The CDR3 region is CSAPTGGNTEAFF. The CDR3 region has the DNA TGCAGCGCCCCGACAGGGGGCAACACTGAAGCTTTCTTT. The entire variable domain, with the rest obtained from reference TRBV29-1 and TRBJ1-1, is as follows: SAVISQKPSRDICQRGTSLTIQCQVDSQVTMMFWYRQQPGQSLTLIATANQGSEATYESGFVIDKFPISRPNLTFSTLTVSNMSPEDSSIYLCSAPTGGNTEAFFGQGTRLTVV.

As to this clone: A read error may produce the germline difference seen at one junction end. The chain couples TRBV7-9 to TRBJ1-4; no firm D call. Germline V CDR1 and CDR2: SEHNR, FQNEAQ (reference sequence). The CDR3 spans 13 residues. CDR3 bases: TGTGCCAGCAGCTTGGCCACTAATGAAAAGCTGTTTTTT. Amino acid sequence: CASSLATNEKLFF.

The chain employs TRBV2 and TRBJ1-2, with D perhaps matching TRBD1 (5 bases). The CDR3 contains 16 residues. Trimming shortened V by 2 bases and J by 5 bases, and 18 bases separated the two germline ends. The germline gives CDR1 SNHLY, CDR2 FYNNEI. The chain's CDR3 is CASSESEEGPGYGYTF. The CDR3 DNA follows: TGTGCCAGCAGTGAATCGGAGGAGGGGCCAGGTTATGGCTACACCTTC.

This chain connects TRBV6-5 to TRBJ2-7; D gene unclear. V was trimmed by 0 bases and J by 7 bases, leaving 13 bases between them. The CDR3 is 14 residues long. CDR1 and CDR2 from the germline V gene are MNHEY and SVGAGI. The CDR3: CASSYSTPRAEQYF. The CDR3 nucleotides read TGTGCCAGCAGTTACTCGACACCACGGGCTGAGCAGTACTTC.

The CDR3 nucleotides are TGTGCCAGCGCCAAGGGCACAGATACGCAGTATTTT. Its protein is CASAKGTDTQYF. V is TRBV5-4 and J is TRBJ2-3; no clear D gene. Trimming removed 7 bases at V and 1 base at J, with 7 bases between. The CDR3 runs to 12 residues. The germline CDR1 and CDR2 sequences are SGHNT and YYREEE (reference sequence).

The gene calls are TRBV12-5 and TRBJ2-2; 11 nucleotides align to TRBD1. Per the germline V gene, CDR1 is LGHNT and CDR2 is FRNRAP. V lost 6 bases and J lost 5; bases outside the gene matches: 5. The CDR3 is made up of 15 amino acids. The CDR3 nucleotides read TGTGCTAGTGGCCGGACAGGGGGCTTAACCGGGGAGCTGTTTTTT. Its protein is CASGRTGGLTGELFF.

This chain links TRBV2 with TRBJ2-7; either TRBD1 or TRBD2 may fit D (5 bases each). V was pared by 6 bases and J by 3 bases, with 9 bases between. This CDR3 spans 12 amino acids. Germline CDR1 and CDR2: SNHLY and FYNNEI. The CDR3 loop reads CASRGDGYEQYF. CDR3 nucleotide sequence: TGTGCCAGCAGGGGGGACGGCTACGAGCAGTACTTC.

V gene TRBV6-5 combines with J gene TRBJ1-4; D call uncertain. Germline V CDR1 and CDR2: MNHEY, SVGAGI. V was shortened by 8 bases and J by 5 bases, with 12 bases between the two germline ends. This CDR3 has 13 residues. The CDR3 here is CASSTYGNEKLFF. Here the CDR3 DNA reads TGTGCCAGCTCTACGTACGGGAATGAAAAACTGTTTTTT.

V and J are TRBV19 and TRBJ2-5, with 9 bases that match TRBD1. J lost 2 bases, V lost 7 bases, and 8 bases had no gene match. This CDR3 is built from 15 residues. CDR1 LNHDA and CDR2 SQIVND come from the germline V gene (reference sequence). The CDR3 region is CASTTGQGLQETQYF. The CDR3 DNA reads as TGTGCCAGTACCACGGGACAGGGCCTTCAAGAGACCCAGTACTTC. Combining the CDR3 with reference TRBV19 and TRBJ2-5 gives the whole variable domain DGGITQSPKYLFRKEGQNVTLSCEQNLNHDAMYWYRQDPGQGLRLIYYSQIVNDFQKGDIAEGYSVSREKKESFPLTVTSAQKNPTAFYLCASTTGQGLQETQYFGPGTRLLVL.

The V call is TRBV2, the J call TRBJ1-5; D is perhaps TRBD1 (5 bases). This CDR3 contains 14 residues. The germline gives CDR1 SNHLY, CDR2 FYNNEI. V lost 4 bases and J lost 6, with 13 bases in between. In DNA, the CDR3 is TGTGCCAGCAGTGGTCAGGGAGAGGGTCAGCCCCAGCATTTT. Translation: CASSGQGEGQPQHF.

The CDR3 nucleotides read TGTGCCAGCAGGTACGACAGGTCTGGGGACAATGAGCAGTTCTTC. Its translation: CASRYDRSGDNEQFF. The J gene is TRBJ2-1, the V gene TRBV6-5, with D possibly matching TRBD1 (6 bases). Germline-derived CDR1 and CDR2 are MNHEY and SVGAGI. Deletions cut 6 bases from V and 5 bases from J, with 17 bases between. The CDR3 is 15 residues long.

V is TRBV13 and J is TRBJ2-3; 10 bases fit TRBD2. CDR1 and CDR2 (germline): PRHDT, FYEKMQ (reference sequence). V gave up 2 bases and J gave up 4 bases; unmatched junction bases: 21. The CDR3 has 21 amino acids. The CDR3: CASSLSREVLAGAPIADTQYF. As DNA, the CDR3 is TGTGCCAGCAGCTTAAGTAGGGAAGTCCTAGCGGGGGCCCCAATAGCAGATACGCAGTATTTT.

The rearrangement links TRBV7-3 to TRBJ1-2; 11 bases align to TRBD1. Losses at the gene ends were 3 bases for V and 8 bases for J; bases not matched to a gene: 2. Looked up from germline, CDR1 is SGHTA and CDR2 is FQGTGA. The CDR3 has 13 residues. Written as DNA, the CDR3 is TGTGCCAGCAGCTTCCGGACAGGGGGCGGCTACACCTTC. The encoded protein is CASSFRTGGGYTF.